This TCR beta chain was found in a study of regulatory T cells in long-lasting Graves disease. This clonotype was counted a few times. Unmatched junction bases numbered 9, after V lost 5 bases and J lost 4 bases. The CDR3 length is 15 residues. The germline V gene encodes CDR1 SGHTA and CDR2 FQGNSA. Time point defined: newly diagnosed GD, antithyroid drugs for less than 3 months. With RNA extracted from PBMCs as input, the TCR library was made. In building TCR beta libraries, iRepertoire HTBI primers were used together with Arm-PCR of CDR3 regions. TCRdb independently ran MiXCR on the multiplex PCR reads; one entry per CDR3 protein. This sample carries roughly 530,000 distinct CDR3 sequences, around 16% of them seen once, and the ten largest clones take approximately 25%. These data were also filed under a second study, of T cells in Graves' hyperthyroidism and ophthalmopathy. As that report states: The primer set for the first-round RT-PCR of the TCR CDR3 was HTBI.

The specimen was peripheral blood mononuclear cells (PBMCs), collected at new diagnosis, from a patient treated with antithyroid drugs. The chain recombines TRBV7-2 with TRBJ2-5; 8 positions match TRBD1. This sequence originates from a woman aged 40 to 65 with Graves disease. The CDR3 here is CASSPRTGLGETQYF. The DNA of the CDR3 is TGTGCCAGCAGCCCCCGGACAGGGTTGGGAGAGACCCAGTACTTC.